This T cell receptor (beta chain) was identified during a study of identical twins. The CDR3 sequence is 16 residues long. V lost 2 bases to trimming and J lost 5 bases, with 16 bases between them. The germline V gene encodes CDR1 SGHAT and CDR2 FQNNGV. Each CDR3 protein gets one entry after TCRdb re-called the 5' RACE reads with MiXCR. The repertoire includes 1,800,000 or so distinct CDR3 sequences, under 35% of them detected once, and 0.25% to 0.3% sits in the top ten. The sample taken for sequencing was cord blood. The chain uses TRBV11-2 and TRBJ2-1; no reliable D call. The sequence was collected from a newborn girl in good health. The DNA of the CDR3 is TGTGCCAGCAGCTTAAGTTTCGGGCAGGCCCACAATGAGCAGTTCTTC. Encoded protein: CASSLSFGQAHNEQFF.